This TCR beta chain stems from a study of regulatory T cells in long-lasting Graves disease. The CDR3 totals 14 residues. CDR1 is SSHAT, CDR2 FNYEAQ, per germline (reference sequence). Combining iRepertoire HTBI primers with Arm-PCR of CDR3 regions, the authors built TCR beta libraries. TCRdb analysed the multiplex PCR reads with MiXCR anew, one entry per CDR3 protein. The sample has more than 350,000 distinct CDR3 sequences, approximately 15% seen once. Time point defined: newly diagnosed GD, antithyroid drugs for less than 3 months. Isolated PBMC RNA provided the starting material for the TCR library. This clonotype was counted only a few times. One end of the junction fails to match germline, which may point to a read error. The sample also formed part of further work on T cells in Graves' hyperthyroidism and ophthalmopathy. That paper states: An initial round of RT-PCR targeting the TCR CDR3 relied on the HTBI primer set.

This chain uses TRBV7-7 with TRBJ2-5; a weak D match, TRBD1 (5 bases). This sequence originates from a woman aged 25 to 39 with Graves disease. The sequences come from peripheral blood mononuclear cells (PBMCs), collected at new diagnosis, from a patient treated with antithyroid drugs. The CDR3 DNA sequence: TGTGCTAGCAGCTTAAGCAGGGTAGGAGAGACCCAGTACTTC. Protein: CASSLSRVGETQYF.